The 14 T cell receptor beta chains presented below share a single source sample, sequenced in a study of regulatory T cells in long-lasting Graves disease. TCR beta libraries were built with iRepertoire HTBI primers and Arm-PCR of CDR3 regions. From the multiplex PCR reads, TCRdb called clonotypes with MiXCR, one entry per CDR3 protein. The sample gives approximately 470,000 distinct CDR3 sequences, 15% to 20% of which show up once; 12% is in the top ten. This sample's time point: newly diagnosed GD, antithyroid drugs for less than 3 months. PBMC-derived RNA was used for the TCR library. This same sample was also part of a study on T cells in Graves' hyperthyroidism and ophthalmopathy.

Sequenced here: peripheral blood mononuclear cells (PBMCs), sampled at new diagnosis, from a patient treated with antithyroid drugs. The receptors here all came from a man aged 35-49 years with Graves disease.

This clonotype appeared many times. The CDR3 region has the DNA TGTGCCAGCAGTGAACGCACGAACGGCGAGCAGTACTTC. Amino acid sequence: CASSERTNGEQYF. V gene TRBV2 combines with J gene TRBJ2-7; D is ambiguous. Germline-derived CDR1 and CDR2 are SNHLY and FYNNEI. The CDR3 has 13 amino acids. V lost 2 bases to trimming and J lost 6 bases, with 11 bases between them.

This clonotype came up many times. The chain's CDR3 is CAWTRGSSYEQYF. CDR3 nucleotides: TGTGCCTGGACGAGGGGGAGCTCCTACGAGCAGTACTTC. The chain joins TRBV7-2 to TRBJ2-7; possibly TRBD1 for D (6 bases). V was shortened by 11 bases and J by 0 bases, with 14 bases between the two germline ends. The CDR3 has 13 residues. Germline lookup yields CDR1 SGHTA and CDR2 FQGNSA.

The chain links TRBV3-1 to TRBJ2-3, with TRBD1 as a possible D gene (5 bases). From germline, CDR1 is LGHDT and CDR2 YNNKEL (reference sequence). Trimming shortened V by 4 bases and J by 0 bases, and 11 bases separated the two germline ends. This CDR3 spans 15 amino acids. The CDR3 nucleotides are TGTGCCAGCAGCCGACAGACGCCTAGCACAGATACGCAGTATTTT. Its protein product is CASSRQTPSTDTQYF.

The CDR3 is CASSPLEGGGTDTQYF. The CDR3 bases are TGTGCCAGTAGCCCACTTGAGGGTGGGGGCACAGATACGCAGTATTTT. The J gene is TRBJ2-3, the V gene TRBV19; weak D call: TRBD2 (5 bases). CDR3 size: 16 residues. Per the germline V gene, CDR1 is LNHDA and CDR2 is SQIVND (reference sequence). The V end lost 6 bases, the J end lost 1 base, and 17 bases lay between the germline ends.

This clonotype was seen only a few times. The DNA of the CDR3 is TGTGCCAGCAGCCAAATACAGGGCGATGAGCAGTTCTTC. This codes for CASSQIQGDEQFF. The chain couples TRBV5-5 to TRBJ2-1, with a possible D match to TRBD1 (6 bases). This CDR3 region has 13 residues. V was shortened by 4 bases and J by 8 bases, with 13 bases between the two germline ends. Germline V CDR1 and CDR2: SGHKS, YYEKEE (reference sequence).

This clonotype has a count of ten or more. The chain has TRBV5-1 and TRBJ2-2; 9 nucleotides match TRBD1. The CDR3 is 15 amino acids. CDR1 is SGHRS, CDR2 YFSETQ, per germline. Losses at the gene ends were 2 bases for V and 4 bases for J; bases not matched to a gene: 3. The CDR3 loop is CASSFGTGLTGELFF. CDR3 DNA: TGCGCCAGCAGCTTCGGGACAGGGCTCACCGGGGAGCTGTTTTTT.

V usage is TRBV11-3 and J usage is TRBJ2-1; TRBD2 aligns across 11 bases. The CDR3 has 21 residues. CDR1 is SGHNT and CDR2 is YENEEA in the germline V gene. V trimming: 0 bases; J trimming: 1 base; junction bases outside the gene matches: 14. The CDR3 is CASSLDLWGLAGGGSYNEQFF. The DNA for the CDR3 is TGTGCCAGCAGCTTAGACCTTTGGGGGCTAGCGGGAGGCGGGTCCTACAATGAGCAGTTCTTC.

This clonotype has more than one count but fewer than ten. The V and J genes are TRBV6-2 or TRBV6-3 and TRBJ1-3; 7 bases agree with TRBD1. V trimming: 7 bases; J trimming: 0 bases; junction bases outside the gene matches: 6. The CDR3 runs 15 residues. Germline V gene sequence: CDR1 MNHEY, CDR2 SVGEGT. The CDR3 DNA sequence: TGTGCCAGCATAGCAGGGGGTAGCTCTGGAAACACCATATATTTT. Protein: CASIAGGSSGNTIYF.

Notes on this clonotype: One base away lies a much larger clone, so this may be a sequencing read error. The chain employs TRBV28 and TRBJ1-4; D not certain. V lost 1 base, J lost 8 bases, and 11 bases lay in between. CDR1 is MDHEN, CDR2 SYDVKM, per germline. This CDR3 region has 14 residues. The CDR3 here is CASSLSGRREKLFF. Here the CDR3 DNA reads TGTGCCAGCAGTTTATCGGGGAGGAGGGAAAAACTGTTTTTT.

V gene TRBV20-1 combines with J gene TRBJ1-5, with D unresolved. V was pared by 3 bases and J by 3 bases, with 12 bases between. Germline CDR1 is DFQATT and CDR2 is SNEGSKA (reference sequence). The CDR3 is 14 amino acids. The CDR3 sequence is CSASWGQYNQPQHF. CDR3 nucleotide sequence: TGCAGTGCTAGTTGGGGTCAGTACAATCAGCCCCAGCATTTT.

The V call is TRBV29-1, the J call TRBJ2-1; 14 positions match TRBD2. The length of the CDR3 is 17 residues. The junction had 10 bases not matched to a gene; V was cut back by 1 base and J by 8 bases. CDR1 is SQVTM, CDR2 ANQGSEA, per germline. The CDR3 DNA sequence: TGCAGCGTTGAAGGTGGCGCCGGGACTAGCGGGAGCGATGAGCAGTTCTTC. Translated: CSVEGGAGTSGSDEQFF.

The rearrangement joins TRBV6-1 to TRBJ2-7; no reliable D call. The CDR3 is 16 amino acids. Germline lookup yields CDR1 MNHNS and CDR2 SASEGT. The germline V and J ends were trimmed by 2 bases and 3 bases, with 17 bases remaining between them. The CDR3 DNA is TGTGCCAGCAGTGAATGGTCGGGTAGGGTTCTCTACGAGCAGTACTTC. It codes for CASSEWSGRVLYEQYF.

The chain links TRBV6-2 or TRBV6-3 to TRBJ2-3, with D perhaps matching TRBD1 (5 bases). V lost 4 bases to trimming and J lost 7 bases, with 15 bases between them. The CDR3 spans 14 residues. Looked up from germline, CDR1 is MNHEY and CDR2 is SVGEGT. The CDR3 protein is CASSSQGQRHTQYF. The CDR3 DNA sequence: TGTGCCAGCAGTTCTCAGGGTCAACGCCATACGCAGTATTTT.

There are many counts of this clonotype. CDR3 nucleotides: TGTGCCAGCAGCCTACAGGGTGTCAAAAACATTCAGTACTTC. This encodes CASSLQGVKNIQYF. The chain is built from TRBV3-1 and TRBJ2-4, with a tentative D call TRBD1 (6 bases). The germline V gene encodes CDR1 LGHDT and CDR2 YNNKEL (reference sequence). This CDR3 is built from 14 residues. Trimming took off 4 bases at V and 3 bases at J, with 10 bases between the two ends. The variable domain in full, with the rest retrieved from reference TRBV3-1 and TRBJ2-4, is DTAVSQTPKYLVTQMGNDKSIKCEQNLGHDTMYWYKQDSKKFLKIMFSYNNKELIINETVPNRFSPKSPDKAHLNLHINSLELGDSAVYFCASSLQGVKNIQYFGAGTRLSVL.